One sample yielded the 19 T cell receptor beta chains listed below, sequenced in a study of identical twins. In TCRdb, the 5' RACE reads were re-called with MiXCR into one record per CDR3 protein. The sample shows about 700,000 distinct CDR3 sequences, roughly 6.2% of them seen only once. The specimen sequenced was naive T cells sorted from blood. These receptors all stem from a man in his late teens or twenties in good health.

This clonotype has a count of ten or more. The J gene is TRBJ1-1, the V gene TRBV30; no definite D call. V lost 7 bases, J lost 11 bases, and 20 bases lay in between. The CDR3 totals 12 residues. The germline CDR1 and CDR2 sequences are GTSNPN and SVGIG (reference sequence). CDR3 bases: TGTGCCTCCATGACCCTTTCCGCTCACGCTTTCTTT. Its translation: CASMTLSAHAFF.

J is TRBJ2-7 and V is TRBV15, with 13 nucleotides matching TRBD2. J gave up 6 bases and V 5 bases, and 7 bases lay outside the gene matches. CDR3 size: 15 residues. Germline V lookup: CDR1 LNHNV, CDR2 YYDKDF (reference sequence). This chain's CDR3 is CATSAGTSGMGEQYF. CDR3 coding DNA: TGTGCCACCAGCGCAGGGACTAGCGGGATGGGCGAGCAGTACTTC.

This clonotype was picked up many times. V gene TRBV6-2 or TRBV6-3 combines with J gene TRBJ1-5; a weak D match, TRBD1 (5 bases). CDR1 is MNHEY, CDR2 SVGEGT, per germline. The germline V and J ends were trimmed by 6 bases and 7 bases, with 16 bases remaining between them. The CDR3 has 14 amino acids. In DNA form, the CDR3 reads TGTGCCAGCAGGACCCTGAGGGGCGGACAGCCCCAGCATTTT. Translation: CASRTLRGGQPQHF.

The chain carries TRBV12-3 or TRBV12-4 and TRBJ1-1; perhaps TRBD1 as D (6 bases). The CDR3 extends over 16 amino acids. The V and J ends lost 3 bases and 4 bases respectively, with 18 bases between them. CDR3 coding DNA: TGTGCCAGCAGTTTTAAGTGGTGGCAGGGGAGCACTGAAGCTTTCTTT. This sequence encodes CASSFKWWQGSTEAFF.

This clonotype was counted at least ten times. The genes are TRBV27 and TRBJ2-3; maybe TRBD2 (5 bases). Germline V CDR1 and CDR2: MNHEY, SMNVEV (reference sequence). Trimming shortened V by 3 bases and J by 5 bases, and 9 bases separated the two germline ends. The CDR3 spans 13 residues. CDR3: CASSLVGRDTQYF. The CDR3 DNA follows: TGTGCCAGCAGTTTGGTGGGGAGAGATACGCAGTATTTT.

The V call is TRBV7-9, the J call TRBJ2-5; TRBD2 aligns across 11 bases. Germline V gives CDR1 SEHNR, CDR2 FQNEAQ (reference sequence). The CDR3 contains 16 residues. Germline trimming cut 5 bases from V and 4 bases from J; bases unmatched to any gene: 9. The CDR3 is CASSNLAGGRGETQYF. For the CDR3, the DNA is TGTGCCAGCAGCAACCTAGCGGGAGGTCGGGGAGAGACCCAGTACTTC.

There are many counts of this clonotype. V and J are TRBV6-4 and TRBJ2-7, with TRBD2 matching over 8 bases. Germline lookup yields CDR1 MRHNA and CDR2 SNTAGT. Trimming took 3 bases from V and 5 from J; bases not matched to a gene: 15. The CDR3 totals 17 residues. The CDR3 is CASSEWGSGRYGDEQYF. The CDR3 nucleotides read TGTGCCAGCAGTGAATGGGGAAGCGGGAGATATGGGGACGAGCAGTACTTC.

In DNA form, the CDR3 reads TGCAGTGCCCGCCTAGCGGGAGGCCTCTCCTACAATGAGCAGTTCTTC. Its translation: CSARLAGGLSYNEQFF. This chain connects TRBV20-1 to TRBJ2-1; TRBD2 matches at 11 bases. Trimming at V came to 6 bases and at J to 0 bases, leaving 7 bases not matched to a gene. This CDR3 contains 16 residues. Germline CDR1 reads DFQATT; CDR2 reads SNEGSKA (reference sequence).

This clonotype was counted at least ten times. The rearrangement links TRBV28 to TRBJ1-1, with 11 bases matching TRBD1. The J segment lost 6 bases and the V segment lost 3 bases, leaving 9 bases of the junction unmatched. CDR1 MDHEN and CDR2 SYDVKM come from the germline V gene. This CDR3 comprises 16 residues. The CDR3: CASSFSPGQGVPEAFF. CDR3 in DNA: TGTGCCAGCAGTTTCTCGCCGGGACAGGGGGTACCTGAAGCTTTCTTT.

This rearrangement joins TRBV4-3 to TRBJ2-6; possibly TRBD1 or TRBD2 for D (5 bases each). This CDR3 has 18 amino acids. Germline CDR1 LGHNA, CDR2 YSLEER. Trimming cost V 1 base and J 0 bases, with 13 bases left between them. The CDR3 protein is CASSQVGTASSGANVLTF. In DNA form, the CDR3 reads TGCGCCAGCAGCCAAGTAGGGACCGCGAGCTCTGGGGCCAACGTCCTGACTTTC.

In its sample, this clonotype was seen many times. The chain carries TRBV29-1 and TRBJ1-2; D gene uncertain. The germline V gene encodes CDR1 SQVTM and CDR2 ANQGSEA. The CDR3 runs 13 residues. V lost 2 bases and J 8 bases, leaving 15 bases between the germline ends. The CDR3, as DNA: TGCAGCGTTGAATCGCGGGGTAGAGTAGGCTACACCTTC. This codes for CSVESRGRVGYTF.

This clonotype occurred many times. This chain links TRBV29-1 with TRBJ1-5; D is perhaps TRBD1 (6 bases). V was shortened by 4 bases and J by 1 base, with 8 bases between the two germline ends. Germline CDR1 is SQVTM and CDR2 is ANQGSEA. The CDR3 is made up of 13 amino acids. The CDR3 here is CSVGRGSNQPQHF. DNA of the CDR3: TGCAGCGTTGGCAGGGGCAGCAATCAGCCCCAGCATTTT.

This clonotype appeared a few times. The chain employs TRBV3-1 and TRBJ2-7; D possibly corresponds to TRBD2 (5 bases). The CDR3 is 14 residues long. From germline, CDR1 is LGHDT and CDR2 YNNKEL (reference sequence). Trimming shortened V by 1 base and J by 7 bases, and 14 bases separated the two germline ends. CDR3 bases: TGTGCCAGCAGCCAAGTGGGAACTTCGGGGGAGCAGTACTTC. This sequence encodes CASSQVGTSGEQYF.

This clonotype was seen ten or more times. CDR3: CASAPDSHGYTF. The CDR3 bases are TGCGCCAGCGCTCCGGACAGCCATGGCTACACCTTC. V usage is TRBV5-1 and J usage is TRBJ1-2; a possible D gene is TRBD1 (6 bases). CDR3 size: 12 residues. With 7 bases removed from V and 6 bases from J, the gap between germline ends came to 13 bases. The germline CDR1 and CDR2 sequences are SGHRS and YFSETQ.

This clonotype was counted many times. The chain recombines TRBV5-5 with TRBJ2-5; D unresolved. The germline V gene has CDR1 SGHKS and CDR2 YYEKEE (reference sequence). There are 14 residues in the CDR3. The germline V and J ends were trimmed by 1 base and 3 bases, with 10 bases remaining between them. In DNA form, the CDR3 reads TGTGCCAGCAGCTTGTTTGGCGCCAAAGAGACCCAGTACTTC. This gives the protein CASSLFGAKETQYF. Combining the CDR3 with reference TRBV5-5 and TRBJ2-5 gives the whole variable domain DAGVTQSPTHLIKTRGQQVTLRCSPISGHKSVSWYQQVLGQGPQFIFQYYEKEERGRGNFPDRFSARQFPNYSSELNVNALLLGDSALYLCASSLFGAKETQYFGPGTRLLVL.

This clonotype was recorded many times. This chain links TRBV12-3 or TRBV12-4 with TRBJ2-2; 10 nucleotides match TRBD2. The CDR3 runs to 18 residues. The V gene end was trimmed by 6 bases and the J gene end by 2 bases; junction bases not matched to a gene: 12. The CDR3 DNA sequence: TGTGCCAGCAGGGGCCTAGCGGGAGCTGGCCCTAACACCGGGGAGCTGTTTTTT. Translating gives CASRGLAGAGPNTGELFF.

The chain combines TRBV6-1 with TRBJ2-5, with 7 bases identical to TRBD1. Germline assignment: CDR1 MNHNS and CDR2 SASEGT. There are 15 residues in the CDR3. V was clipped by 6 bases and J by 0 bases; unmatched bases: 7. In DNA form, the CDR3 reads TGTGCCAGCAGATCACGGGACAGTAACCAAGAGACCCAGTACTTC. The encoded protein is CASRSRDSNQETQYF.

This clonotype was counted ten times or more. The chain carries TRBV11-2 and TRBJ2-5; TRBD2 aligns across 14 bases. V lost 3 bases and J lost 3; bases outside the gene matches: 3. CDR3 length: 16 residues. Germline V gives CDR1 SGHAT, CDR2 FQNNGV. The chain's CDR3 is CASSLMGLAGEETQYF. The CDR3 bases are TGTGCCAGCAGCTTGATGGGACTAGCGGGAGAAGAGACCCAGTACTTC.

A few counts support this clonotype. A much larger clonotype is one base distant, so this may be a read error. The CDR3 coding sequence is TGTGCCAGCACCCGCACAGATACGCAGTATTTT. It codes for CASTRTDTQYF. V gene TRBV12-3 or TRBV12-4 combines with J gene TRBJ2-3, with unresolved D. This CDR3 has 11 residues. The V end lost 7 bases, the J end lost 1 base, and 3 bases lay between the germline ends.